This TCR beta chain was found in a study of T cells in localized non-small cell lung cancer. Findings and limits, study-wide: Of the tissues analyzed, uninvolved adjacent lung showed maximal T cell clonality, greater than tumor. In adjacent lung, a median around 52 of the top 100 tumor clones were found. Because researchers sequenced only one region of the tumor, heterogeneity is still possible.

About this clone itself: Its antigen is currently unknown.

The repertoire was sequenced with immunoSEQ multiplex PCR; TCRdb's copy has only in-frame clones and lacks some. The data hold roughly 900 clones, with less than 25% observed a single time. V shed 5 bases and J shed 3 bases, with 8 bases lying between them. The germline CDR1 and CDR2 sequences are SGHVS and FQNEAQ. The CDR3 loop spans 13 amino acids. The receptor comes from a female donor older than 55 with stage I lung adenocarcinoma. V is TRBV7-8 and J is TRBJ1-5; weak D call: TRBD1 (6 bases). The sample consisted of lung tumor tissue, taken before any cancer treatment. The CDR3 spells CASSRQDNQPQHF. CDR3 nucleotides: TGTGCCAGCAGCCGACAGGACAATCAGCCCCAGCATTTT.